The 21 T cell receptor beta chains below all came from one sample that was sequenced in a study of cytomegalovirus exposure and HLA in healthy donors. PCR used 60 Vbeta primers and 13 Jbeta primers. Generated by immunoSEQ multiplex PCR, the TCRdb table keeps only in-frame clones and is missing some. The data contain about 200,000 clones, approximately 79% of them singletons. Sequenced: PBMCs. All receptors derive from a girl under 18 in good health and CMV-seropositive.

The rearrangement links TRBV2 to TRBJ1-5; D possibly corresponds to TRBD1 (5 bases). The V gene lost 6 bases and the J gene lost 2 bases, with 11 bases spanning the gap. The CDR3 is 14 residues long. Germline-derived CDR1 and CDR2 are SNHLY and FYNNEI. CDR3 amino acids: CASSTGQGNQPQHF. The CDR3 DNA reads TGTGCCAGCAGCACAGGACAAGGCAATCAGCCCCAGCATTTT.

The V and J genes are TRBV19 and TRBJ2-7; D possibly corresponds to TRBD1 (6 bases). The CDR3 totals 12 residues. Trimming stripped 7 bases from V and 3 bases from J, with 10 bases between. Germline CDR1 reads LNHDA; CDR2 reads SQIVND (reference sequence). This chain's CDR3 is CASKQQGYEQYF. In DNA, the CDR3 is TGTGCCAGTAAGCAACAGGGCTACGAGCAGTACTTC.

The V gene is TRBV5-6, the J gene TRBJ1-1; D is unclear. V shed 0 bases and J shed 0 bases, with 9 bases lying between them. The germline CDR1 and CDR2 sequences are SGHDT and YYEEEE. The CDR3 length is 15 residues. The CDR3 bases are TGTGCCAGCAGCTTGGTAAGAGGTTTGAACACTGAAGCTTTCTTT. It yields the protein CASSLVRGLNTEAFF.

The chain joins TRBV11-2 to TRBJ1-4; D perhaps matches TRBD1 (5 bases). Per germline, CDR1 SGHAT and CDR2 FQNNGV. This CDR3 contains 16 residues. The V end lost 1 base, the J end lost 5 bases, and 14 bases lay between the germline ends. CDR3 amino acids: CASSLGRGLMNEKLFF. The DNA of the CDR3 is TGTGCCAGCAGCTTAGGGAGGGGTCTGATGAATGAAAAACTGTTTTTT.

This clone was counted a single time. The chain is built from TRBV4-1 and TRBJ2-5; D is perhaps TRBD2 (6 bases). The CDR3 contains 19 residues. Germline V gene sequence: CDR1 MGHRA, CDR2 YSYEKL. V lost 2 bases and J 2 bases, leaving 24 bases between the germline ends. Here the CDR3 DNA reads TGCGCCAGCAGCCAAATGACCCAAAGGCGGCGTGGGACTCAAGAGACCCAGTACTTC. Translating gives CASSQMTQRRRGTQETQYF.

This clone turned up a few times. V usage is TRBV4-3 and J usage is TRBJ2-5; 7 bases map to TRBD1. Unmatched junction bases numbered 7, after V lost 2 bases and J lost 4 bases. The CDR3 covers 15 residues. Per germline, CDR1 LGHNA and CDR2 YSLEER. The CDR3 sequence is CASSQFTGAGETQYF. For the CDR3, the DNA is TGCGCCAGCAGCCAATTCACAGGGGCCGGAGAGACCCAGTACTTC.

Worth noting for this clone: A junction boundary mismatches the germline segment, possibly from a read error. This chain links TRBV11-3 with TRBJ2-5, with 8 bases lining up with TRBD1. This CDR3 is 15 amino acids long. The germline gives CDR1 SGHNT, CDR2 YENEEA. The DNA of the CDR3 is TGTGCCAGCAACTTACAGGGGGGCCTCGGAGAGACCCAGTACTTC. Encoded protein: CASNLQGGLGETQYF.

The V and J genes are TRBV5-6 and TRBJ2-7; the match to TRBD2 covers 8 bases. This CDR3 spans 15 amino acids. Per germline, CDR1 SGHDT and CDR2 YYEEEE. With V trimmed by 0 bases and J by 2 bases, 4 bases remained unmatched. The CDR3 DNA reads TGTGCCAGCAGCTTGGGGATTAGCGGGGCCTACGAGCAGTACTTC. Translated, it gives CASSLGISGAYEQYF. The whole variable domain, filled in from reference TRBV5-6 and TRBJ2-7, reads DAGVTQSPTHLIKTRGQQVTLRCSPKSGHDTVSWYQQALGQGPQFIFQYYEEEERQRGNFPDRFSGHQFPNYSSELNVNALLLGDSALYLCASSLGISGAYEQYFGPGTRLTVT.

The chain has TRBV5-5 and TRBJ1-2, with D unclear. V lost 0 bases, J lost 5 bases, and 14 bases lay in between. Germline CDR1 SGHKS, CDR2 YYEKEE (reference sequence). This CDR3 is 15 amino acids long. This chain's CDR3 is CASSLERESSYGYTF. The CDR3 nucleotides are TGTGCCAGCAGCTTGGAGCGGGAGAGCAGTTATGGCTACACCTTC.

The CDR3 DNA reads TGTGCCAGCCGTCCCGGGACAGGGTCGGGTGGGCCCCAGCATTTT. It translates to CASRPGTGSGGPQHF. The chain joins TRBV6-1 to TRBJ1-5; 9 bases are a match to TRBD1. The germline V gene encodes CDR1 MNHNS and CDR2 SASEGT. The CDR3 is 15 residues long. V shed 8 bases and J 9 bases; nucleotides not matched to a gene: 14.

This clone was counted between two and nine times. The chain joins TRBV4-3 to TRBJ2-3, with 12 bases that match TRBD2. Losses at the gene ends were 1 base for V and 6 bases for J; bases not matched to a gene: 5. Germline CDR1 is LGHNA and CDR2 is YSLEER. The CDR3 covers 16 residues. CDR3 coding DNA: TGCGCCAGCAGCCAAGCTAGCGGGGGGGGCGCGGATACGCAGTATTTT. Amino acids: CASSQASGGGADTQYF.

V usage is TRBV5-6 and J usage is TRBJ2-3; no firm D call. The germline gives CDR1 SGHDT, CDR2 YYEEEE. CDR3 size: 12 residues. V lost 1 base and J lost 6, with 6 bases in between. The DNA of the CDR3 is TGTGCCAGCAGCTTGAAAGCGGATACGCAGTATTTT. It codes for CASSLKADTQYF.

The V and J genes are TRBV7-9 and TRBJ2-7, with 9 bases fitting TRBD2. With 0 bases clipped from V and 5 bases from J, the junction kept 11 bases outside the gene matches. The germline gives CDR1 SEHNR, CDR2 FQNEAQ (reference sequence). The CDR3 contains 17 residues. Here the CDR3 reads CASSLASRGLAYDEQYF. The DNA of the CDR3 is TGTGCCAGCAGCTTAGCGTCCCGGGGACTAGCATATGACGAGCAGTACTTC. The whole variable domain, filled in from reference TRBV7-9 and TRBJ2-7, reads DTGVSQNPRHKITKRGQNVTFRCDPISEHNRLYWYRQTLGQGPEFLTYFQNEAQLEKSRLLSDRFSAERPKGSFSTLEIQRTEQGDSAMYLCASSLASRGLAYDEQYFGPGTRLTVT.

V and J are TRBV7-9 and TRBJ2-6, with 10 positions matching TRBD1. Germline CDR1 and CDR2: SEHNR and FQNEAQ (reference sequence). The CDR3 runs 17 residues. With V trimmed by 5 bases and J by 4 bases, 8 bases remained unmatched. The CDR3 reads CASSDPGTGVGANVLTF. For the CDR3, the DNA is TGTGCCAGCAGCGATCCCGGGACAGGGGTCGGGGCCAACGTCCTGACTTTC.

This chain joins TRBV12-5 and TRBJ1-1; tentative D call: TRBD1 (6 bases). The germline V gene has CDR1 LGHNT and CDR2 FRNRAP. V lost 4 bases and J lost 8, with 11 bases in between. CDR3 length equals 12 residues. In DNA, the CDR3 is TGTGCTAGTGGTTCCTCAGGGGCGGAAGCTTTCTTT. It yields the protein CASGSSGAEAFF.

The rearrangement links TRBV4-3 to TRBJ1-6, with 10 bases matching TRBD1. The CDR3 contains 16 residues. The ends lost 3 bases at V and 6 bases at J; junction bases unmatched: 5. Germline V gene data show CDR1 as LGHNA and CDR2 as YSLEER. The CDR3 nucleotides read TGCGCCAGCAGCCATATAAGGACAGGGGGTAATTCACCCCTCCACTTT. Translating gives CASSHIRTGGNSPLHF.

The CDR3 nucleotides read TGTGCCAGTAGTATAAGCAGGTACAATCAGCCCCAGCATTTT. Its protein product is CASSISRYNQPQHF. The chain combines TRBV19 with TRBJ1-5; no clear D. Germline CDR1 is LNHDA and CDR2 is SQIVND (reference sequence). V was cut by 2 bases and J by 3 bases, with 8 bases left in between. The length of the CDR3 is 14 residues.

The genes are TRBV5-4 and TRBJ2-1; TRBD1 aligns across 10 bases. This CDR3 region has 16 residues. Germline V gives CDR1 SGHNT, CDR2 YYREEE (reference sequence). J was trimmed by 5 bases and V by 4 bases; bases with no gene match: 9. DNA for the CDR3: TGTGCCAGCAGCAACGGACAGGGGGTCACCAACAATGAGCAGTTCTTC. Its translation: CASSNGQGVTNNEQFF.

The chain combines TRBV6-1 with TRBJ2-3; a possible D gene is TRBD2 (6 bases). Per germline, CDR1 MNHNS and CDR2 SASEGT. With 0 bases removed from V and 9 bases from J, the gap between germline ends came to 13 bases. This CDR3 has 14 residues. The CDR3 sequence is CASSEAGTARTQYF. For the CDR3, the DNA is TGTGCCAGCAGTGAAGCGGGGACTGCTCGAACGCAGTATTTT.

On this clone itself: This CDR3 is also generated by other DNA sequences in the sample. The CDR3 nucleotides are TGTGCCAGCAGCTTAGGCTGGGACAGGGGCTACGAGCAGTACTTC. Protein sequence: CASSLGWDRGYEQYF. This rearrangement joins TRBV7-2 to TRBJ2-7; 10 nucleotides agree with TRBD1. The CDR3 spans 15 residues. CDR1 and CDR2 (germline): SGHTA, FQGNSA. Losses at the gene ends were 1 base for V and 3 bases for J; bases not matched to a gene: 3.

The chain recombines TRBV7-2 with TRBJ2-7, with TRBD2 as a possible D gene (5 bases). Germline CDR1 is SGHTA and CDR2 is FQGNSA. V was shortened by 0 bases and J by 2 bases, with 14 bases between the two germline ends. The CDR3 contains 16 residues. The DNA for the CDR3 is TGTGCCAGCAGCTTAGCCCGCGGGCAACCCCCCTACGAGCAGTACTTC. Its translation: CASSLARGQPPYEQYF.